Presented here are 14 T cell receptor beta chains from one specimen sequenced in a study of T cells in Graves' hyperthyroidism and ophthalmopathy. It was RNA transcripts that yielded the amplified TCR beta CDR3 regions. Carried out on the TCR CDR3, a first-round RT-PCR used the HTBI primer set. TCRdb passed the multiplex PCR reads through MiXCR, listing each CDR3 protein once. The data contain over 350,000 distinct CDR3 sequences, 11% to 15% of them singletons. Sequences were obtained from blood. The source is a man over 45 with Graves' ophthalmopathy.

Concerning this clonotype itself: A read error is likely, as this CDR3 ends without the conserved phenylalanine or tryptophan. The J gene is TRBJ2-7, the V gene TRBV25-1, with 12 bases identical to TRBD2. V shed 5 bases and J 6 bases; nucleotides not matched to a gene: 5. CDR3 length equals 14 residues. The germline V gene encodes CDR1 MGHDK and CDR2 SYGVNS. CDR3 sequence (DNA): TGTGCCAGCAGTCTAGCGGGAGGGGGGCCCGAGCAGTACCTC. Translating gives CASSLAGGGPEQYL.

This clonotype has a count of ten or more. The V gene is TRBV11-2, the J gene TRBJ2-1; perhaps TRBD2 as D (6 bases). Trimming removed 3 bases from V and 13 bases from J, with 13 bases in between. The CDR3 length is 12 residues. CDR1 SGHAT and CDR2 FQNNGV come from the germline V gene. CDR3 region: CASSFETGSQFF. CDR3 nucleotide sequence: TGTGCCAGCAGCTTCGAGACCGGGAGCCAGTTCTTC.

The sample holds many counts of this clonotype. The chain carries TRBV6-1 and TRBJ2-1; 7 bases agree with TRBD2. V was pared by 3 bases and J by 5 bases, with 13 bases of the junction left unmatched. Per germline, CDR1 MNHNS and CDR2 SASEGT. This CDR3 has 17 residues. The chain's CDR3 is CASSDFKGRARNNEQFF. CDR3 bases: TGTGCCAGCAGTGATTTTAAAGGGAGGGCCCGGAACAATGAGCAGTTCTTC.

The table lists this clonotype with a few counts. The chain joins TRBV5-1 to TRBJ2-5, with D hard to call. The CDR3 sequence is 14 residues long. Trimming shortened V by 2 bases and J by 0 bases, and 8 bases separated the two germline ends. Germline V gene data show CDR1 as SGHRS and CDR2 as YFSETQ. CDR3 in DNA: TGCGCCAGCAGCTTAACGGGCGACCAAGAGACCCAGTACTTC. This encodes CASSLTGDQETQYF.

In its sample, this clonotype was seen a few times. This chain uses TRBV10-3 with TRBJ2-3, with 7 bases identical to TRBD2. The CDR3 has 15 amino acids. From germline, CDR1 is ENHRY and CDR2 SYGVKD. Unmatched junction bases numbered 12, after V lost 8 bases and J lost 4 bases. The CDR3 loop reads CAISAGLRGADTQYF. CDR3 in DNA: TGTGCCATCTCAGCGGGACTCCGAGGCGCAGATACGCAGTATTTT.

V gene TRBV3-1 combines with J gene TRBJ2-7; 9 nucleotides match TRBD1. The J segment lost 5 bases and the V segment lost 4 bases, leaving 12 bases of the junction unmatched. The CDR3 contains 16 residues. Germline V gene data show CDR1 as LGHDT and CDR2 as YNNKEL (reference sequence). CDR3 loop: CASSPNLGTGRNEQYF. DNA of the CDR3: TGTGCCAGCAGCCCAAACCTCGGGACAGGGAGAAACGAGCAGTACTTC.

The sample holds many counts of this clonotype. The J gene is TRBJ2-7, the V gene TRBV20-1; no clear D. Trimming removed 6 bases at V and 1 base at J, with 10 bases between. CDR1 is DFQATT and CDR2 is SNEGSKA in the germline V gene (reference sequence). CDR3 length equals 12 residues. CDR3 amino acids: CSALDGSYEQYF. The CDR3, as DNA: TGCAGTGCCCTTGATGGGTCCTACGAGCAGTACTTC.

This clonotype has only a few counts. This chain joins TRBV24-1 and TRBJ1-5, with D possibly being TRBD1 (6 bases). V lost 3 bases and J 2 bases, leaving 19 bases between the germline ends. Germline CDR1 is KGHDR and CDR2 is SFDVKD. The CDR3 has 18 amino acids. CDR3 DNA: TGTGCCACCAGTGATGGATTCACGGGGGCTTGGGGCAATCAGCCCCAGCATTTT. Translating it yields CATSDGFTGAWGNQPQHF.

There are many counts of this clonotype. The CDR3 loop is CASRSGRSDEQFF. The CDR3 region has the DNA TGTGCCAGCAGGAGCGGGAGGAGCGATGAGCAGTTCTTC. This chain uses TRBV12-3 or TRBV12-4 with TRBJ2-1; 9 bases agree with TRBD2. The V and J ends lost 6 bases and 8 bases, in that order; junction bases with no gene match: 5. This CDR3 is 13 amino acids long.

The table lists this clonotype with many counts. The rearrangement uses TRBV12-3 or TRBV12-4 and TRBJ2-5, with a possible D match to TRBD2 (5 bases). The CDR3 runs 14 residues. The V end lost 6 bases, the J end lost 1 base, and 12 bases lay between the germline ends. CDR3 region: CASSPGWIQETQYF. DNA of the CDR3: TGTGCCAGCAGCCCGGGATGGATCCAAGAGACCCAGTACTTC.

In this sample, this clonotype turned up a few times. The chain recombines TRBV10-3 with TRBJ2-5; 11 positions match TRBD2. Germline CDR1 is ENHRY and CDR2 is SYGVKD. Trimming cost V 4 bases and J 4 bases; bases outside gene matches: 5. The CDR3 has 15 amino acids. CDR3 sequence: CAISGTGTSGETQYF. CDR3 coding DNA: TGTGCCATCAGTGGTACCGGGACTAGCGGAGAGACCCAGTACTTC.

This clonotype was found many times. This sequence joins TRBV6-1 and TRBJ2-5, with unresolved D. Trimming removed 5 bases from V and 5 bases from J, with 24 bases in between. The CDR3 is 17 amino acids. Germline lookup yields CDR1 MNHNS and CDR2 SASEGT. In DNA form, the CDR3 reads TGTGCCAGCAGTCGTCGGATAGGTATAGACTCCTGGGAGACCCAGTACTTC. This translates into CASSRRIGIDSWETQYF.

The sample holds many counts of this clonotype. The chain carries TRBV2 and TRBJ2-1; TRBD2 matches at 11 bases. With 7 bases clipped from V and 9 bases from J, the junction kept 17 bases outside the gene matches. Germline V CDR1 and CDR2: SNHLY, FYNNEI. This CDR3 spans 17 amino acids. CDR3 region: CASKLAGVIWVGGEQFF. The CDR3 region has the DNA TGTGCCAGCAAACTAGCGGGAGTTATTTGGGTGGGCGGTGAGCAGTTCTTC.

This clonotype was observed a few times. The V gene is TRBV6-1, the J gene TRBJ2-6; 12 bases agree with TRBD2. J lost 0 bases, V lost 8 bases, and 8 bases had no gene match. Germline lookup yields CDR1 MNHNS and CDR2 SASEGT. CDR3 length equals 18 residues. CDR3 DNA: TGTGCCAGCCACACCCTACTAGCGGGAGGCTCTGGGGCCAACGTCCTGACTTTC. Its translation is CASHTLLAGGSGANVLTF.